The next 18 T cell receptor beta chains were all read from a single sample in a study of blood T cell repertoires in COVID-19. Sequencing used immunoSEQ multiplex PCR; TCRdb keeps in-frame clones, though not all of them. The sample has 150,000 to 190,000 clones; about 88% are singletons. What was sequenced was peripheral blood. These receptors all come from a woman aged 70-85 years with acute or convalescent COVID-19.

For the CDR3, the DNA is TGTGCCAGCACCCGTCAGGTGACAAACACCATATATTTT. Translated: CASTRQVTNTIYF. The chain is built from TRBV2 and TRBJ1-3; D unclear. Trimming took 7 bases from V and 6 from J, leaving 13 bases between them. CDR3 length: 13 residues. Germline V gene sequence: CDR1 SNHLY, CDR2 FYNNEI.

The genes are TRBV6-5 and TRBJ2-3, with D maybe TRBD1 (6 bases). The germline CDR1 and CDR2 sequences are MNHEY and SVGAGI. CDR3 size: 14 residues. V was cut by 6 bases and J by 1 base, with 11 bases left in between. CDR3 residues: CASRGTSRTDTQYF. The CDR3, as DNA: TGTGCCAGCAGGGGGACAAGTCGCACAGATACGCAGTATTTT.

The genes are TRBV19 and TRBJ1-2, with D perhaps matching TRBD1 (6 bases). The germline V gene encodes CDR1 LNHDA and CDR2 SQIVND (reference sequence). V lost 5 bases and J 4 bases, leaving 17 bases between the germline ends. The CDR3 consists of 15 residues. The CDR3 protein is CASSQTGGPVYGYTF. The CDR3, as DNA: TGTGCCAGTAGTCAGACCGGGGGGCCTGTCTATGGCTACACCTTC.

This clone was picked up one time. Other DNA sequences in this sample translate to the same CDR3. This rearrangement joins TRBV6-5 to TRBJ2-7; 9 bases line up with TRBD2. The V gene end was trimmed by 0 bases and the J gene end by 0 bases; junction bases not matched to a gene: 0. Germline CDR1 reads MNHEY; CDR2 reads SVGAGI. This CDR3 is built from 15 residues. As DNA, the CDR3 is TGTGCCAGCAGTTACTCTAGCGGGGGCTCCTACGAGCAGTACTTC. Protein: CASSYSSGGSYEQYF.

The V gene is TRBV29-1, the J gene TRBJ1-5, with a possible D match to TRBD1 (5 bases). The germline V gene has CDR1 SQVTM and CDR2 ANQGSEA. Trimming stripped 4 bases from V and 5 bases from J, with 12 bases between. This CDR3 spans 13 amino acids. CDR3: CSVGTGSHQPQHF. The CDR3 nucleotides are TGCAGCGTTGGCACAGGTAGTCATCAGCCCCAGCATTTT.

The CDR3 here is CASSSWGQGVTGNTIYF. For the CDR3, the DNA is TGTGCCAGCAGCTCCTGGGGACAGGGGGTGACTGGAAACACCATATATTTT. The V and J genes are TRBV7-9 and TRBJ1-3; 11 bases match TRBD1. Germline V lookup: CDR1 SEHNR, CDR2 FQNEAQ (reference sequence). This CDR3 has 17 amino acids. With V trimmed by 4 bases and J by 2 bases, 7 bases remained unmatched. Together with reference TRBV7-9 and TRBJ1-3, the CDR3 gives the full variable domain: DTGVSQNPRHKITKRGQNVTFRCDPISEHNRLYWYRQTLGQGPEFLTYFQNEAQLEKSRLLSDRFSAERPKGSFSTLEIQRTEQGDSAMYLCASSSWGQGVTGNTIYFGEGSWLTVV.

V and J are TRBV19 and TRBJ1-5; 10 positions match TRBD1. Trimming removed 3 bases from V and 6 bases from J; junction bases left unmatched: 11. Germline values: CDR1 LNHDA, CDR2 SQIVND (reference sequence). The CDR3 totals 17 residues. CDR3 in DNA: TGTGCCAGTAGTATTCGGAGCTGGACAGGGGGAAGTCAGCCCCAGCATTTT. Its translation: CASSIRSWTGGSQPQHF. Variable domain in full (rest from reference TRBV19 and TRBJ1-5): DGGITQSPKYLFRKEGQNVTLSCEQNLNHDAMYWYRQDPGQGLRLIYYSQIVNDFQKGDIAEGYSVSREKKESFPLTVTSAQKNPTAFYLCASSIRSWTGGSQPQHFGDGTRLSIL.

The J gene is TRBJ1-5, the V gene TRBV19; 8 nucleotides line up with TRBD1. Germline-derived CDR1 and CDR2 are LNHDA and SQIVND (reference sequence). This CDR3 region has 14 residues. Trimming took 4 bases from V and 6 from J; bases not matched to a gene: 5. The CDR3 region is CASSTRTGFQPQHF. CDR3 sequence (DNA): TGTGCCAGTAGTACCAGGACAGGGTTTCAGCCCCAGCATTTT.

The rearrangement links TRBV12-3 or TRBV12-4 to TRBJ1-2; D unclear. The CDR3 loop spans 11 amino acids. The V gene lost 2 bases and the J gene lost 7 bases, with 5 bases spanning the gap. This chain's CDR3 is CASSLSSGYTF. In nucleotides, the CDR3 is TGTGCCAGCAGTTTATCATCTGGCTACACCTTC.

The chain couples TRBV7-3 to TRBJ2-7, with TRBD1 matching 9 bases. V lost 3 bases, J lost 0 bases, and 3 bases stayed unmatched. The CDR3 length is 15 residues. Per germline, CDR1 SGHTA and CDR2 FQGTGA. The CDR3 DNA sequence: TGTGCCAGCAGCTTGGGACAGGGTTCCTCCTACGAGCAGTACTTC. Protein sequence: CASSLGQGSSYEQYF.

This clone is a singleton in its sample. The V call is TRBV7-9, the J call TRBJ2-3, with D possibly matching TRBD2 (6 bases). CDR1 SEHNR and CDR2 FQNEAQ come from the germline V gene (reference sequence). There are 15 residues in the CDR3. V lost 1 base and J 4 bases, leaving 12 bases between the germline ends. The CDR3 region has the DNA TGTGCCAGCAGCTTAGTCGGGGGTATTCCAGATACGCAGTATTTT. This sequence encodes CASSLVGGIPDTQYF.

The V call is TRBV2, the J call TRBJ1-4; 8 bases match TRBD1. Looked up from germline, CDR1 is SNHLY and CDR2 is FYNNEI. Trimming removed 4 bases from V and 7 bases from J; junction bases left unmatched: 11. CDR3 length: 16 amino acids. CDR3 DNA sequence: TGTGCCAGCAGTGCAAGGCAGGGGGCAGGGGGTGAAAAACTGTTTTTT. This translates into CASSARQGAGGEKLFF.

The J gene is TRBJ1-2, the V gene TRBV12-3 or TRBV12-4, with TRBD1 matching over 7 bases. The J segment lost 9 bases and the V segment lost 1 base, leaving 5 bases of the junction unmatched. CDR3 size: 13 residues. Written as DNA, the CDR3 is TGTGCCAGCAGTTTAGGGAGGGGGCATAGCTACACCTTC. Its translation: CASSLGRGHSYTF.

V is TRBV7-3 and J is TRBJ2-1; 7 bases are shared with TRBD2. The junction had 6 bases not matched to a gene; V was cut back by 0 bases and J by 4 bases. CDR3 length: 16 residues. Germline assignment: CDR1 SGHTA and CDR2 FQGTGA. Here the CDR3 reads CASSLTLAGVYNEQFF. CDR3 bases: TGTGCCAGCAGCTTAACCCTCGCGGGGGTTTACAATGAGCAGTTCTTC.

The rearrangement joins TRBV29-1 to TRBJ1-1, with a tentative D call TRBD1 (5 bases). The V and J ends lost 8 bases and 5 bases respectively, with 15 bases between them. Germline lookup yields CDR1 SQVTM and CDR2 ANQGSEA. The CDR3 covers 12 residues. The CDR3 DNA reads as TGCAGCACAGTGGTGGGGGGAACTGAAGCTTTCTTT. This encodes CSTVVGGTEAFF. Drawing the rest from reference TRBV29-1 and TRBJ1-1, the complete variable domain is SAVISQKPSRDICQRGTSLTIQCQVDSQVTMMFWYRQQPGQSLTLIATANQGSEATYESGFVIDKFPISRPNLTFSTLTVSNMSPEDSSIYLCSTVVGGTEAFFGQGTRLTVV.

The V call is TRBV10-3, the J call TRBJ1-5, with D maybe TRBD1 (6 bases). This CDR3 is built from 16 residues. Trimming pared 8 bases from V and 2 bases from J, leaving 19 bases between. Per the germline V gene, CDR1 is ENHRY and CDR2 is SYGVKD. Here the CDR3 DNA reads TGTGCCATCGCGGCGGGGGGCGGCGCGGGCAATCAGCCCCAGCATTTT. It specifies CAIAAGGGAGNQPQHF.

CDR3 sequence: CASSAQGKSGYTF. The CDR3 DNA follows: TGTGCCAGCAGCGCACAGGGTAAGAGTGGCTACACCTTC. The chain has TRBV21-1 and TRBJ1-2; the tabulated D call, TRBD1, remains unverified against the DNA. TRBV21-1 is labeled a pseudogene. The CDR3 covers 13 residues.

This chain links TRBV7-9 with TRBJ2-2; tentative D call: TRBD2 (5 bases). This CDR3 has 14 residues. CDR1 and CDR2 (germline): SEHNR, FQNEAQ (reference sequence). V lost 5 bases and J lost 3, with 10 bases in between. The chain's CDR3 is CASSTDSYTGELFF. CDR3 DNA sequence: TGTGCCAGCAGCACGGACTCCTACACCGGGGAGCTGTTTTTT.